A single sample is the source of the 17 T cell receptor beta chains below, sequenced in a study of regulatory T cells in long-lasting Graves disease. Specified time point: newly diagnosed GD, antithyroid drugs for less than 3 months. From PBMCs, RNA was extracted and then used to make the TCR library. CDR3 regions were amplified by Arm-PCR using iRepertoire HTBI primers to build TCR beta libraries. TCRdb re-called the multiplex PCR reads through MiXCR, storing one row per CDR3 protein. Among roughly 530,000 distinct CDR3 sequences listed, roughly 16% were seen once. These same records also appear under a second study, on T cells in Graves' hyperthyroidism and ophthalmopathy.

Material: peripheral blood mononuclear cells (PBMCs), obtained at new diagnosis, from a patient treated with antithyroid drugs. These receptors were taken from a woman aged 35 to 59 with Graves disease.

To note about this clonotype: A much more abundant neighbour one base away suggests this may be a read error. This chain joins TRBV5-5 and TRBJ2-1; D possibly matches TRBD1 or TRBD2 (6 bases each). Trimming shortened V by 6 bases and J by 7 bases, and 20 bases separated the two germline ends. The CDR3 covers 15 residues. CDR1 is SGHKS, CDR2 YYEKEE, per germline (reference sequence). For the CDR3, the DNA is TGTGCCAGCAACTTTGTGGAGGGGGTTAGGAATGAGCAGTTCTTC. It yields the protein CASNFVEGVRNEQFF.

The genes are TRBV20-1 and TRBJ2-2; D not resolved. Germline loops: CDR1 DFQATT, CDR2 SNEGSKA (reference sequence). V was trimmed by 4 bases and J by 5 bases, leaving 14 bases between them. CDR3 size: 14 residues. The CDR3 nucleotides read TGCAGTGCTATTCCCGGCCGCCCGACCGGGGAGCTGTTTTTT. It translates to CSAIPGRPTGELFF.

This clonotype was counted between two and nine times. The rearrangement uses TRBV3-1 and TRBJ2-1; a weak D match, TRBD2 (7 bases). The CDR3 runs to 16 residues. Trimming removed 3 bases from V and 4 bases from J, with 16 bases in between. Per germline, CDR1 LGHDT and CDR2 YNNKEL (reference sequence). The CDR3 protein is CASSQSRGAGYNEQFF. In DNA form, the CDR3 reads TGTGCCAGCAGCCAGTCTCGGGGGGCTGGTTACAATGAGCAGTTCTTC.

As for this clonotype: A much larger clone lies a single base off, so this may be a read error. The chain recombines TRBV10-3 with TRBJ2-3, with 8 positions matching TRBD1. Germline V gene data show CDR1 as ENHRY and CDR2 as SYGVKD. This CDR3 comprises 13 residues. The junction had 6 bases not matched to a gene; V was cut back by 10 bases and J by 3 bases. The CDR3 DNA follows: TGTGCCAACAATCAGGGGGCTACAGATACGCAGTATTTT. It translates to CANNQGATDTQYF.

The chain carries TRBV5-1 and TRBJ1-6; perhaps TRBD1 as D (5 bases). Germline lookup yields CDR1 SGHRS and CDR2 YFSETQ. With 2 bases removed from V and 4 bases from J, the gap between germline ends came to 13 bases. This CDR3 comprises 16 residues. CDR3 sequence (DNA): TGCGCCAGCAGCTTTGAGACAGACCCTTATAATTCACCCCTCCACTTT. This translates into CASSFETDPYNSPLHF.

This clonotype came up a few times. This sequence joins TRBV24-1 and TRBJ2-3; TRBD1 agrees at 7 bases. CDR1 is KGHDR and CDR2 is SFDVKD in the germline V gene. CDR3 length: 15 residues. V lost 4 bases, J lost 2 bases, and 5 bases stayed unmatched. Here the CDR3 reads CATSEQGRITDTQYF. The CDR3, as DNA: TGTGCCACCAGTGAACAGGGGCGAATCACAGATACGCAGTATTTT.

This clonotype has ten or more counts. The CDR3 reads CASSQDVNSGNTIYF. Here the CDR3 DNA reads TGTGCCAGCAGCCAAGACGTTAACTCTGGAAACACCATATATTTT. The chain employs TRBV3-1 and TRBJ1-3; the D is unclear. The CDR3 length is 15 residues. V was shortened by 0 bases and J by 0 bases, with 6 bases between the two germline ends. CDR1 LGHDT and CDR2 YNNKEL come from the germline V gene (reference sequence).

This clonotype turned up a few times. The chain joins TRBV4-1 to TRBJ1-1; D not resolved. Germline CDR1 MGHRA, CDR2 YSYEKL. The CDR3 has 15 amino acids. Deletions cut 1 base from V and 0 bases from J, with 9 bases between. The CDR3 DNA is TGCGCCAGCAGCCAAGTTCGAAGTATGAACACTGAAGCTTTCTTT. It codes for CASSQVRSMNTEAFF.

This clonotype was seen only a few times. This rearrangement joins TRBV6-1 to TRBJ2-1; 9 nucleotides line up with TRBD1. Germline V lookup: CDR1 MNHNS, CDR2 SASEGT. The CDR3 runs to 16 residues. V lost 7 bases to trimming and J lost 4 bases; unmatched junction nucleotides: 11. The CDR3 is CASKQPGQGYYNEQFF. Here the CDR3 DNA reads TGTGCCAGCAAACAACCGGGACAGGGATATTACAATGAGCAGTTCTTC.

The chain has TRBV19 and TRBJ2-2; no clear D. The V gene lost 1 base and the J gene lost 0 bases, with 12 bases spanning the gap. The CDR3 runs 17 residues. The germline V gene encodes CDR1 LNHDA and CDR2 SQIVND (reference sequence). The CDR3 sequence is CASSIVSFGANTGELFF. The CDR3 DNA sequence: TGTGCCAGTAGTATAGTAAGTTTTGGCGCGAACACCGGGGAGCTGTTTTTT.

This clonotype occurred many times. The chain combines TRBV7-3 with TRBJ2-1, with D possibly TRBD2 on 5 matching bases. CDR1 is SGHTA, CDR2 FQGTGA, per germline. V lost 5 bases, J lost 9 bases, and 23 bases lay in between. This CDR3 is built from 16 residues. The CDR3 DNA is TGTGCCAGCAGCCTTTATAGTAGTGGGGAGACAAGTGAGCAGTTCTTC. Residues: CASSLYSSGETSEQFF. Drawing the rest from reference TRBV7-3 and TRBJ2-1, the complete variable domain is GAGVSQTPSNKVTEKGKYVELRCDPISGHTALYWYRQSLGQGPEFLIYFQGTGAADDSGLPNDRFFAVRPEGSVSTLKIQRTERGDSAVYLCASSLYSSGETSEQFFGPGTRLTVL.

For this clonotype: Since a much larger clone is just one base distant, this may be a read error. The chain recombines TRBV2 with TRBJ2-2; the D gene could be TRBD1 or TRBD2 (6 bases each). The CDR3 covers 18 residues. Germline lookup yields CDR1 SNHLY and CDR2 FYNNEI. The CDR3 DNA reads TGTGCCAGCAGTGAAGCGGAGGGGGGCGCAGGGGACACCGGGAAGCTGTTTTTT. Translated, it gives CASSEAEGGAGDTGKLFF. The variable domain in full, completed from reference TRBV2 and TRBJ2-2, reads EPEVTQTPSHQVTQMGQEVILRCVPISNHLYFYWYRQILGQKVEFLVSFYNNEISEKSEIFDDQFSVERPDGSNFTLKIRSTKLEDSAMYFCASSEAEGGAGDTGKLFFGEGSRLTVL.

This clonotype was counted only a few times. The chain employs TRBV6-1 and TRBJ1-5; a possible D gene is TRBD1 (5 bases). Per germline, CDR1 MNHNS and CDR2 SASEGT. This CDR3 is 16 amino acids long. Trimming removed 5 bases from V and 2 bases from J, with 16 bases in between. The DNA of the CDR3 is TGTGCCAGCAGTCGACGGGACGGCCTAGGCAATCAGCCCCAGCATTTT. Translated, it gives CASSRRDGLGNQPQHF.

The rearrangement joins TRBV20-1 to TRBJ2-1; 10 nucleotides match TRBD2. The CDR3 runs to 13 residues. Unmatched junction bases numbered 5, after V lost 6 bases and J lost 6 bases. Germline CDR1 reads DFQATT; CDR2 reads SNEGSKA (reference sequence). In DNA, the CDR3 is TGCAGTGCCTTAAGCGGGGGGGCCAATGAGCAGTTCTTC. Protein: CSALSGGANEQFF.

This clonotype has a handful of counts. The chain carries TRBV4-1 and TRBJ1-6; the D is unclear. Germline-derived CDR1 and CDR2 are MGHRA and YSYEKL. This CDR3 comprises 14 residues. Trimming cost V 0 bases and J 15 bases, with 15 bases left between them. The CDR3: CASSQDSQSQVLHF. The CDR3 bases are TGCGCCAGCAGCCAAGATTCCCAGTCCCAAGTCCTCCACTTT.

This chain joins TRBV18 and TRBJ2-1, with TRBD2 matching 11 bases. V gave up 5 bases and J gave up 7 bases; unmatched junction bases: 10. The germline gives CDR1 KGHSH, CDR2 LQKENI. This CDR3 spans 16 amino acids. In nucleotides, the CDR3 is TGTGCCAGCTCAGAAATAGCGGGGGGGCCGGGGAATGAGCAGTTCTTC. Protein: CASSEIAGGPGNEQFF.

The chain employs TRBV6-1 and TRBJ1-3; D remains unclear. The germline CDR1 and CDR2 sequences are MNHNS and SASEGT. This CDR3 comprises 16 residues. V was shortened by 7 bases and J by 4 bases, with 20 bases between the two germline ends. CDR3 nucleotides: TGTGCCAGCACCCGGGCCCCTTTGTTTGGCGGAAACACCATATATTTT. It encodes CASTRAPLFGGNTIYF.